The present T cell receptor beta chain was sequenced within a study of cytomegalovirus exposure and HLA in healthy donors. Study-wide context: According to later analysis, the same platform produced the approximately 120 validation and some 680 first-cohort repertoires. Overall study results and limits: Reports described diagnosis of cytomegalovirus status by the classifier as highly specific and sensitive.

Repertoires were generated with immunoSEQ multiplex PCR, while TCRdb's copy carries only in-frame clones and drops some. The sample has 120,000 or so clones, around 88% seen once. Separate from the approximately 670-subject first cohort was the roughly 130-subject validation cohort, to which the donors belonged. This clone was counted once. Antigen: not known. What was sequenced was PBMCs. The origin of this receptor is a man in his late teens or twenties in good health and CMV-seronegative.

This CDR3 is CASSLGVVFSGQDSPLHF. The CDR3 region has the DNA TGTGCCAGCAGCTTAGGAGTAGTTTTTTCGGGACAGGATTCACCCCTCCACTTT. This chain joins TRBV11-2 and TRBJ1-6; 8 nucleotides align to TRBD1. Looked up from germline, CDR1 is SGHAT and CDR2 is FQNNGV. J was trimmed by 8 bases and V by 1 base; bases with no gene match: 13. This CDR3 has 18 amino acids.